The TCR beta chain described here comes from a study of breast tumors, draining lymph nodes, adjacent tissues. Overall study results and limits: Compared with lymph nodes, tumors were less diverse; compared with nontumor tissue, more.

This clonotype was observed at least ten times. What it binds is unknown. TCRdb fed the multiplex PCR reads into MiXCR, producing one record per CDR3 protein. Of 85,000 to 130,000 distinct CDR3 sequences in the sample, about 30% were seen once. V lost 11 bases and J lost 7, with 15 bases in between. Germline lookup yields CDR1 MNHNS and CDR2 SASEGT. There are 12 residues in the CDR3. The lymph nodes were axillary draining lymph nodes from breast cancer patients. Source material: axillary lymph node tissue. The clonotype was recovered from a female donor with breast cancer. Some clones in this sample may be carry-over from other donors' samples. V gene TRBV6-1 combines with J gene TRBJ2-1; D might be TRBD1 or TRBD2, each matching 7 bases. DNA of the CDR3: TGTGCCGTTCGACAGGGAGGGAATGAGCAGTTCTTC. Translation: CAVRQGGNEQFF.